Listed below are T cell receptor beta chains from one sample, sequenced in a study of radiation and T cells in renal cell carcinoma. Using immunoSEQ multiplex PCR, the repertoire was profiled, and TCRdb retains in-frame clones only, with some absent. The sample holds more than 100,000 clones, 88% seen once. This specimen consisted of blood, obtained from a patient whose treatment included radiotherapy and nephrectomy. These receptors were obtained from a woman between 65 and 79 years old with renal cell carcinoma. CDR3s include the opening cysteine and the closing phenylalanine or tryptophan. D genes are given only for firm matches. The listing skips clone size in some rows; elsewhere it reads once, few, many or a size class.

d_call: .; v_call: TRBV18; clone_size: .; cdr3_length: 15; j_call: TRBJ1-2; cdr3_nt: TGTGCCAGCTCACCTATGACAAGCCCTAACTATGGCTACACCTTC; cdr3_aa: CASSPMTSPNYGYTF
d_call: .; v_call: TRBV2; clone_size: .; cdr3_length: 11; j_call: TRBJ2-3; cdr3_nt: TGTGCCAGCAGTGAACTGGATACGCAGTATTTT; cdr3_aa: CASSELDTQYF
d_call: .; v_call: TRBV6-1; clone_size: .; cdr3_length: 15; j_call: TRBJ2-3; cdr3_nt: TGTGCCAGCAGTGGGGGGTTCCTCCCCACAGATACGCAGTATTTT; cdr3_aa: CASSGGFLPTDTQYF
d_call: .; v_call: TRBV19; clone_size: .; cdr3_length: 15; j_call: TRBJ1-2; cdr3_nt: TGTGCCAGTAGTATAGAAGCACAGACTAACTATGGCTACACCTTC; cdr3_aa: CASSIEAQTNYGYTF
d_call: TRBD1; v_call: TRBV4-2; clone_size: few; cdr3_length: 13; j_call: TRBJ1-1; cdr3_nt: TGTGCCAGCAGCCTCGAAGGGGGCGGACAAGCTTTCTTT; cdr3_aa: CASSLEGGGQAFF
d_call: .; v_call: TRBV2; clone_size: .; cdr3_length: 13; j_call: TRBJ2-7; cdr3_nt: TGTGCCAGCAGTGAAAATCCAGCCTACGAGCAGTACTTC; cdr3_aa: CASSENPAYEQYF
d_call: .; v_call: TRBV14; clone_size: .; cdr3_length: 12; j_call: TRBJ2-1; cdr3_nt: TGTGCCAGCAGCCAAGATGGGGTAGAGCAGTTCTTC; cdr3_aa: CASSQDGVEQFF
d_call: TRBD2; v_call: TRBV5-1; clone_size: .; cdr3_length: 18; j_call: TRBJ2-5; cdr3_nt: TGCGCCAGCAGCTTGGGACTAGCGGGGGGCCGAATCCAAGAGACCCAGTACTTC; cdr3_aa: CASSLGLAGGRIQETQYF
d_call: TRBD2; v_call: TRBV30; clone_size: .; cdr3_length: 14; j_call: TRBJ2-5; cdr3_nt: TGTGCCTGGAGAACTAGCGGGCTCCAAGAGACCCAGTACTTC; cdr3_aa: CAWRTSGLQETQYF
d_call: .; v_call: TRBV20-1; clone_size: .; cdr3_length: 11; j_call: TRBJ2-3; cdr3_nt: TGCAGTGCTAGCCCCGGAGATACGCAGTATTTT; cdr3_aa: CSASPGDTQYF
d_call: .; v_call: TRBV2; clone_size: .; cdr3_length: 11; j_call: TRBJ2-7; cdr3_nt: TGTGCCAGCAGTGGAACCTACGAGCAGTACTTC; cdr3_aa: CASSGTYEQYF
d_call: .; v_call: TRBV25-1; clone_size: few; cdr3_length: 13; j_call: TRBJ1-1; cdr3_nt: TGTGCCAGCAGTGAAGGGGCGTTCACTGAAGCTTTCTTT; cdr3_aa: CASSEGAFTEAFF
d_call: .; v_call: TRBV11-3; clone_size: once; cdr3_length: 13; j_call: TRBJ2-7; cdr3_nt: TGTGCCAGCAGCAGGGGTCCAACGGGCGAGCAGTACTTC; cdr3_aa: CASSRGPTGEQYF
d_call: .; v_call: TRBV6-1; clone_size: .; cdr3_length: 15; j_call: TRBJ1-1; cdr3_nt: TGTGCCAGCAGCCGAGACCCGACAGGGAACACTGAAGCTTTCTTT; cdr3_aa: CASSRDPTGNTEAFF
d_call: TRBD2; v_call: TRBV11-3; clone_size: .; cdr3_length: 16; j_call: TRBJ2-1; cdr3_nt: TGTGCCAGCAGCCCCCTACCGGGGGGACCCCACAATGAGCAGTTCTTC; cdr3_aa: CASSPLPGGPHNEQFF
d_call: .; v_call: TRBV5-4; clone_size: .; cdr3_length: 15; j_call: TRBJ2-5; cdr3_nt: TGTGCCAGCAGCTTAGGGCGCGGGGCCGGGGAGACCCAGTACTTC; cdr3_aa: CASSLGRGAGETQYF
d_call: TRBD1; v_call: TRBV19; clone_size: .; cdr3_length: 15; j_call: TRBJ1-5; cdr3_nt: TGTGCCAGTAGACTCGACAGGGCTTTTAATCAGCCCCAGCATTTT; cdr3_aa: CASRLDRAFNQPQHF
d_call: TRBD1; v_call: TRBV6-5; clone_size: once; cdr3_length: 15; j_call: TRBJ1-6; cdr3_nt: TGTGCCAGCAGTGGCCAGGGGGCGAAGAACTCACCCCTCCACTTT; cdr3_aa: CASSGQGAKNSPLHF
d_call: .; v_call: TRBV28; clone_size: .; cdr3_length: 13; j_call: TRBJ1-1; cdr3_nt: TGTGCCAGCAGTTTTGTCCTCCTTAATGAAGCTTTCTTT; cdr3_aa: CASSFVLLNEAFF
d_call: .; v_call: TRBV21-1; clone_size: .; cdr3_length: 15; j_call: TRBJ1-5; cdr3_nt: TGTGCCAGCACCGGGGCAGGGGGTCATCTTCAGCCCCAGCATTTT; cdr3_aa: CASTGAGGHLQPQHF
d_call: .; v_call: TRBV6-5; clone_size: .; cdr3_length: 14; j_call: TRBJ2-7; cdr3_nt: TGTGCCAGCGGCGCCCGGGCGGGGACCTACGAGCAGTACTTC; cdr3_aa: CASGARAGTYEQYF
d_call: .; v_call: TRBV6-6; clone_size: .; cdr3_length: 14; j_call: TRBJ2-3; cdr3_nt: TGTGCCAGCAGTTACTCCTCAGCACAAGATACGCAGTATTTT; cdr3_aa: CASSYSSAQDTQYF
d_call: .; v_call: TRBV19; clone_size: .; cdr3_length: 18; j_call: TRBJ1-1; cdr3_nt: TGTGCCAGTAGTATCGGACGGATTAAAACGACCGTGAACACTGAAGCTTTCTTT; cdr3_aa: CASSIGRIKTTVNTEAFF
d_call: .; v_call: TRBV5-6; clone_size: .; cdr3_length: 16; j_call: TRBJ2-6; cdr3_nt: TGTGCCAGCAGCTTGGGTCGGGGCTCTGGGGCCAACGTCCTGACTTTC; cdr3_aa: CASSLGRGSGANVLTF
d_call: TRBD1; v_call: TRBV27; clone_size: .; cdr3_length: 15; j_call: TRBJ1-6; cdr3_nt: TGTGCCAGCAGTACCGGGACAGGGGCGGGTTCACCCCTCCACTTT; cdr3_aa: CASSTGTGAGSPLHF
d_call: .; v_call: TRBV10-1; clone_size: .; cdr3_length: 14; j_call: TRBJ2-5; cdr3_nt: TGCGCCAGGGCGGGGCGCCCTTTTGGAGAGACCCAGTACTTC; cdr3_aa: CARAGRPFGETQYF
d_call: .; v_call: TRBV30; clone_size: .; cdr3_length: 16; j_call: TRBJ1-6; cdr3_nt: TGTGCCTGGCGGAACAGGGTTAGCTCCTATAATTCACCCCTCCACTTT; cdr3_aa: CAWRNRVSSYNSPLHF
d_call: .; v_call: TRBV28; clone_size: .; cdr3_length: 14; j_call: TRBJ2-7; cdr3_nt: TGTGCCAGCAGTTTTCCCGGACTACCCTACGAGCAGTACTTC; cdr3_aa: CASSFPGLPYEQYF
d_call: .; v_call: TRBV6-6; clone_size: .; cdr3_length: 13; j_call: TRBJ1-6; cdr3_nt: TGTGCCAGCAGTTACCTCTCCGGGACACCCCTCCACTTT; cdr3_aa: CASSYLSGTPLHF
d_call: TRBD2; v_call: TRBV2; clone_size: .; cdr3_length: 14; j_call: TRBJ2-2; cdr3_nt: TGTGCCAGTTTAGCGGGGGCGAACACCGGGGAGCTGTTTTTT; cdr3_aa: CASLAGANTGELFF